This entry lists 9 T cell receptor beta chains sequenced from one sample in a study of regulatory T cells in long-lasting Graves disease. Construction of the TCR beta libraries employed iRepertoire HTBI primers in conjunction with Arm-PCR of CDR3 regions. TCRdb reanalysed the multiplex PCR reads using MiXCR and keeps one entry per CDR3 protein. The repertoire has roughly 500,000 distinct CDR3 sequences, 12% of them found once; the top ten carry more than 8%. Time point noted: newly diagnosed GD, antithyroid drugs for less than 3 months. Making the TCR library involved RNA that had been extracted from PBMCs. This same sample was also part of a study on T cells in Graves' hyperthyroidism and ophthalmopathy.

The sample was peripheral blood mononuclear cells (PBMCs), taken at new diagnosis, from a patient treated with antithyroid drugs. These receptors were obtained from a young woman with Graves disease.

This clonotype has at least ten counts. This chain uses TRBV28 with TRBJ1-1, with D unclear. Germline CDR1 MDHEN, CDR2 SYDVKM. The CDR3 runs 13 residues. With 11 bases removed from V and 1 base from J, the gap between germline ends came to 14 bases. The CDR3 reads CAARIRRNTEAFF. DNA of the CDR3: TGTGCCGCACGGATACGGAGGAACACTGAAGCTTTCTTT.

This clonotype has ten or more counts. The gene calls are TRBV20-1 and TRBJ2-5; TRBD2 matches 9 bases. CDR3 length: 15 residues. Germline lookup yields CDR1 DFQATT and CDR2 SNEGSKA (reference sequence). V was pared by 6 bases and J by 1 base, with 9 bases of the junction left unmatched. CDR3 amino acids: CSALSGSGFQETQYF. CDR3 sequence (DNA): TGCAGTGCCCTTAGCGGGAGTGGATTCCAAGAGACCCAGTACTTC.

Many counts were recorded for this clonotype. CDR3 protein: CASRGEWTGSTEAFF. CDR3 nucleotide sequence: TGTGCCAGCAGGGGAGAGTGGACAGGGAGCACTGAAGCTTTCTTT. The chain has TRBV7-9 and TRBJ1-1; 8 bases fit TRBD1. This CDR3 is 15 amino acids long. The V gene's germline CDR1 is SEHNR and CDR2 FQNEAQ (reference sequence). J gave up 4 bases and V 6 bases, and 10 bases lay outside the gene matches.

At least ten counts were recorded for this clonotype. The chain links TRBV12-3 or TRBV12-4 to TRBJ1-5; D unclear. Trimming took off 4 bases at V and 5 bases at J, with 6 bases between the two ends. This CDR3 contains 12 residues. CDR3 bases: TGTGCCAGCAGTTCGGGCGATCAGCCCCAGCATTTT. Protein sequence: CASSSGDQPQHF.

The chain carries TRBV3-1 and TRBJ1-6; no reliable D call. This CDR3 region has 16 residues. V was shortened by 4 bases and J by 0 bases, with 10 bases between the two germline ends. Germline V gene sequence: CDR1 LGHDT, CDR2 YNNKEL (reference sequence). Written as DNA, the CDR3 is TGTGCCAGCAGCCCTCAGCAGAGCTCCTATAATTCACCCCTCCACTTT. The encoded protein is CASSPQQSSYNSPLHF.

This clonotype was counted many times. This chain joins TRBV12-3 or TRBV12-4 and TRBJ1-5; D remains ambiguous. This CDR3 spans 14 amino acids. The V end lost 4 bases, the J end lost 5 bases, and 12 bases lay between the germline ends. This chain's CDR3 is CASSSVYGDQPQHF. Written as DNA, the CDR3 is TGTGCCAGCAGTTCAGTTTATGGGGATCAGCCCCAGCATTTT.

This chain links TRBV29-1 with TRBJ2-7; a weak D match, TRBD1 (6 bases). The V end was cut by 5 bases, the J end by 3 bases, with 11 bases between. The CDR3 length is 12 residues. Looked up from germline, CDR1 is SQVTM and CDR2 is ANQGSEA. The CDR3 nucleotides read TGCAGCGTTATGGGGGCGAACTACGAGCAGTACTTC. It specifies CSVMGANYEQYF.

This clonotype was seen only a few times. V and J are TRBV6-1 and TRBJ2-3; D not resolved. The CDR3 extends over 13 amino acids. CDR1 is MNHNS, CDR2 SASEGT, per germline. V was pared by 2 bases and J by 6 bases, with 9 bases between. The CDR3, as DNA: TGTGCCAGCAGTGAACGTCCGTCCGATACGCAGTATTTT. Residues: CASSERPSDTQYF.

V usage is TRBV12-3 or TRBV12-4 and J usage is TRBJ2-1, with unresolved D. The CDR3 spans 14 residues. Trimming pared 6 bases from V and 2 bases from J, leaving 11 bases between. CDR3 nucleotides: TGTGCCAGCAGCCCCGACTGGGCCTACAATGAGCAGTTCTTC. It specifies CASSPDWAYNEQFF.